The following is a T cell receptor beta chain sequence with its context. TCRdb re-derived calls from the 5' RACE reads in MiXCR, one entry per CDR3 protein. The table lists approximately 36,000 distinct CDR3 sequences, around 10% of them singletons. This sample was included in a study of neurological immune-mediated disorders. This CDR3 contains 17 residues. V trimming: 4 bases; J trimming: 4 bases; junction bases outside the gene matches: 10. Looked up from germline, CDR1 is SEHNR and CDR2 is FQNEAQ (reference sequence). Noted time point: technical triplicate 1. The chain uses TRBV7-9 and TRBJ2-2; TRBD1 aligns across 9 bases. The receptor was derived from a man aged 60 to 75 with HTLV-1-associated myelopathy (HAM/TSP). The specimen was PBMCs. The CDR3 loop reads CASSSPGQGPVTGELFF. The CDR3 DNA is TGTGCCAGCAGCTCGCCGGGACAGGGTCCGGTCACCGGGGAGCTGTTTTTT.